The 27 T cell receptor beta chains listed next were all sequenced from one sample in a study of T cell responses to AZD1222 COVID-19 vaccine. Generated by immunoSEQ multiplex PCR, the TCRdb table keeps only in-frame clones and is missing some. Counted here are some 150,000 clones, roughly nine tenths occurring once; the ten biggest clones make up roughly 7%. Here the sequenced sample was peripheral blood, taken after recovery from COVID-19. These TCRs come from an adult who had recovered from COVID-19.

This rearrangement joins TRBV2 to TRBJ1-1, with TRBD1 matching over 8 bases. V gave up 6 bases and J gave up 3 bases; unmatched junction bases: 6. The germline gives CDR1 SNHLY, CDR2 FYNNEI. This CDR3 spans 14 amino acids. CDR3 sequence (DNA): TGTGCCAGCAGCTGGACAGGGAGGGACACTGAAGCTTTCTTT. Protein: CASSWTGRDTEAFF.

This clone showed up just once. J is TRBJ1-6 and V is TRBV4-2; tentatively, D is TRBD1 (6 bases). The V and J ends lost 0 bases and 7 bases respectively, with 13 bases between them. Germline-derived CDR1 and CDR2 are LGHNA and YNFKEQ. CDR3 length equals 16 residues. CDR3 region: CASSQDIRQGNSPLHF. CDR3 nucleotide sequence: TGTGCCAGCAGCCAAGATATAAGGCAGGGGAATTCACCCCTCCACTTT.

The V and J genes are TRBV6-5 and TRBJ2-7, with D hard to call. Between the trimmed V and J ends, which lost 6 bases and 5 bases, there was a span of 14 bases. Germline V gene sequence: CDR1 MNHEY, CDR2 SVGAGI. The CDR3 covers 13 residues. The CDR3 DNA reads TGTGCCAGCAGCGGTGGAGCGCCAAACGAGCAGTACTTC. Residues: CASSGGAPNEQYF.

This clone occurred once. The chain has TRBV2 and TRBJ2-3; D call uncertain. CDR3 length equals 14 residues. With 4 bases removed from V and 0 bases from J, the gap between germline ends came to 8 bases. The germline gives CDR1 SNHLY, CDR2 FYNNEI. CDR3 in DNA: TGTGCCAGCAGTGCGAGCTTTAGCACAGATACGCAGTATTTT. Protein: CASSASFSTDTQYF.

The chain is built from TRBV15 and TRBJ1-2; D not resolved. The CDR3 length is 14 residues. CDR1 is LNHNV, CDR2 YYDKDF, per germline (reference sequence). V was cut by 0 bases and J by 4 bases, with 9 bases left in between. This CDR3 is CATSREDGGYGYTF. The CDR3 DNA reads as TGTGCCACCAGCAGAGAAGACGGAGGCTATGGCTACACCTTC.

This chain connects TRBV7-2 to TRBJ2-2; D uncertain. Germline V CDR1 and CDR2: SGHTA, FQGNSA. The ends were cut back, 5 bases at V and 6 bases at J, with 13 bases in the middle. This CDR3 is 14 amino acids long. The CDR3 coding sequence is TGTGCCAGCAGCCCCCACATGGGCGCCGGGGAGCTGTTTTTT. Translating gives CASSPHMGAGELFF. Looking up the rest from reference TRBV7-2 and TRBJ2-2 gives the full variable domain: GAGVSQSPSNKVTEKGKDVELRCDPISGHTALYWYRQSLGQGLEFLIYFQGNSAPDKSGLPSDRFSAERTGGSVSTLTIQRTQQEDSAVYLCASSPHMGAGELFFGEGSRLTVL.

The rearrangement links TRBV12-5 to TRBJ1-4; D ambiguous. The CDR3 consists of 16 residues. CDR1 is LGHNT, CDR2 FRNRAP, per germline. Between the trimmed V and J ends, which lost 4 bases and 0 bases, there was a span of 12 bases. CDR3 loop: CASGSTGSATNEKLFF. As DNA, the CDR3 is TGTGCTAGTGGTTCCACGGGGTCTGCAACTAATGAAAAACTGTTTTTT.

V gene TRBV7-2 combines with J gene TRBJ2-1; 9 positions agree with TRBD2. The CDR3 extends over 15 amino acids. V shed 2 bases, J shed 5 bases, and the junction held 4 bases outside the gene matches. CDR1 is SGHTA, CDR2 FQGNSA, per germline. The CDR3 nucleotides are TGTGCCAGCAGCTTAAGCGGGAGGAGGAACAATGAGCAGTTCTTC. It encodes CASSLSGRRNNEQFF.

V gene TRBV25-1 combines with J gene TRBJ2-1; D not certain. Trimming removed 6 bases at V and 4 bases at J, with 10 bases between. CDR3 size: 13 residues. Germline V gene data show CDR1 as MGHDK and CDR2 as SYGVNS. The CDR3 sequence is CASSDGYYNEQFF. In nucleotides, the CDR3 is TGTGCCAGCAGCGATGGCTATTACAATGAGCAGTTCTTC.

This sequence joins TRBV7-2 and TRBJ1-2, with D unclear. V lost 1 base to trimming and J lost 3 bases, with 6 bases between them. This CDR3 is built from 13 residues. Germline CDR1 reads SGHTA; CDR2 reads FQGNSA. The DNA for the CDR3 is TGTGCCAGCAGCTTAGGACCGGACTATGGCTACACCTTC. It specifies CASSLGPDYGYTF.

The CDR3 here is CASSSATLLRNEQYF. The CDR3 DNA is TGTGCCAGCAGCTCTGCGACCCTGCTCAGGAACGAGCAGTACTTC. The V call is TRBV7-2, the J call TRBJ2-7, with unresolved D. Germline V gives CDR1 SGHTA, CDR2 FQGNSA. There are 15 residues in the CDR3. Between the trimmed V and J ends, which lost 4 bases and 5 bases, there was a span of 18 bases.

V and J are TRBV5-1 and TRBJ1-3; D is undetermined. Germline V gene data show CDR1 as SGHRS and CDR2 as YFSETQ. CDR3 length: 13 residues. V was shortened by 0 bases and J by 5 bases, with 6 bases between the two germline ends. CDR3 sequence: CASSLGERNTIYF. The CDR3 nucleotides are TGCGCCAGCAGCTTGGGTGAAAGAAACACCATATATTTT. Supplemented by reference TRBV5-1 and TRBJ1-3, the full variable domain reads KAGVTQTPRYLIKTRGQQVTLSCSPISGHRSVSWYQQTPGQGLQFLFEYFSETQRNKGNFPGRFSGRQFSNSRSEMNVSTLELGDSALYLCASSLGERNTIYFGEGSWLTVV.

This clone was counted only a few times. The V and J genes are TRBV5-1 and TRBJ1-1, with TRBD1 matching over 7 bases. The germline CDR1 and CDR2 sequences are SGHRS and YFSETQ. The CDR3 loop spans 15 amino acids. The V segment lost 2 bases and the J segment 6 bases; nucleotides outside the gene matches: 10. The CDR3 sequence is CASSFNQQGSAEAFF. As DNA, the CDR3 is TGCGCCAGCAGCTTCAATCAACAGGGGAGTGCTGAAGCTTTCTTT. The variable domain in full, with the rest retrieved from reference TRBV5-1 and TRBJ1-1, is KAGVTQTPRYLIKTRGQQVTLSCSPISGHRSVSWYQQTPGQGLQFLFEYFSETQRNKGNFPGRFSGRQFSNSRSEMNVSTLELGDSALYLCASSFNQQGSAEAFFGQGTRLTVV.

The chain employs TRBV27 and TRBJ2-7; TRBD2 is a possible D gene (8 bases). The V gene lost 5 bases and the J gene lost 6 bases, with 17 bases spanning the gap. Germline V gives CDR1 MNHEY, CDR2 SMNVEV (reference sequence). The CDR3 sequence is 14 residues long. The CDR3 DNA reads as TGTGCCAGCAGTACGTCCGGGAGGGGGCTCGAGCAGTACTTC. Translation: CASSTSGRGLEQYF.

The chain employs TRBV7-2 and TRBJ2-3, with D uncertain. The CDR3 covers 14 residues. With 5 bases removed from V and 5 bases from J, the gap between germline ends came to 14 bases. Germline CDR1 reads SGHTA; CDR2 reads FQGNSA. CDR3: CASSNPGLGDTQYF. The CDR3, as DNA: TGTGCCAGCAGCAACCCCGGATTAGGAGATACGCAGTATTTT.

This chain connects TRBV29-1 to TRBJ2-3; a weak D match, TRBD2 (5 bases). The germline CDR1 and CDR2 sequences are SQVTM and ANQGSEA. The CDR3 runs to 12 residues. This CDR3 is CTTTQSGNTQYF. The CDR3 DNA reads TGCACCACGACCCAGTCGGGGAATACGCAGTATTTT.

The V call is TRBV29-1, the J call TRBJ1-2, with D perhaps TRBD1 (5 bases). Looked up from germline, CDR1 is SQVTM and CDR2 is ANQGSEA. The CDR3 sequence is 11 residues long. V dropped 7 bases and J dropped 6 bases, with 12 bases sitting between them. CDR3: CSASGADGYTF. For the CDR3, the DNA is TGCAGCGCCAGCGGGGCTGATGGCTACACCTTC.

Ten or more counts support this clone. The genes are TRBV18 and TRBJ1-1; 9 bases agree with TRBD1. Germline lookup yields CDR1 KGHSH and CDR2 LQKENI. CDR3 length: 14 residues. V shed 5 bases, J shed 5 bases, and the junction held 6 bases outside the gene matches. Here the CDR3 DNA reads TGTGCCAGCTCAGCCACAGGGGGCAGAACTGAAGCTTTCTTT. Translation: CASSATGGRTEAFF.

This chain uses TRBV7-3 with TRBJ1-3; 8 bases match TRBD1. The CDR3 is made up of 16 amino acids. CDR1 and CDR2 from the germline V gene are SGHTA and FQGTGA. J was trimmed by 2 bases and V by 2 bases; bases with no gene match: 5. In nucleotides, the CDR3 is TGTGCCAGCAGCTTAGGGCCGGGACAGGCTGGAAACACCATATATTTT. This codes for CASSLGPGQAGNTIYF.

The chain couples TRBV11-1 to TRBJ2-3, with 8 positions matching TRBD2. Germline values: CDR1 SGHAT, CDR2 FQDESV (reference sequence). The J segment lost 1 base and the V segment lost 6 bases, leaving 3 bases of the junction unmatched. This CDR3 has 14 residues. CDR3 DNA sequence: TGTGCCAGCAGACTAGCGGTGGGCACAGATACGCAGTATTTT. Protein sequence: CASRLAVGTDTQYF.

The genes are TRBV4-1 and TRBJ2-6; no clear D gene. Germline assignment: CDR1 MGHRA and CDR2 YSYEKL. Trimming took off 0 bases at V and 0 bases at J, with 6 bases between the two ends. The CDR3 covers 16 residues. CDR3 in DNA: TGCGCCAGCAGCCAAGATCCGACCTCTGGGGCCAACGTCCTGACTTTC. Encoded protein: CASSQDPTSGANVLTF.

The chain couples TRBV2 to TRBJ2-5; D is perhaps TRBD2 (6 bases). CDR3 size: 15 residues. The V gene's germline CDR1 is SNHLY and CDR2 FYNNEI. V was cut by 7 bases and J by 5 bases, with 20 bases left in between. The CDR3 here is CASTEERVLMETQYF. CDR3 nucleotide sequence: TGTGCCAGCACTGAGGAGCGGGTGCTGATGGAGACCCAGTACTTC.

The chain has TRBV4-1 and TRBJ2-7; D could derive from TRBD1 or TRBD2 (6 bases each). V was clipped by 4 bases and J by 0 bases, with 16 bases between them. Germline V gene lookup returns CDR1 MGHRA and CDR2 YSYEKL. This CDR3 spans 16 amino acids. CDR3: CASSPGVGQPSYEQYF. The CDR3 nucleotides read TGCGCCAGCAGCCCGGGGGTCGGACAGCCCTCCTACGAGCAGTACTTC.

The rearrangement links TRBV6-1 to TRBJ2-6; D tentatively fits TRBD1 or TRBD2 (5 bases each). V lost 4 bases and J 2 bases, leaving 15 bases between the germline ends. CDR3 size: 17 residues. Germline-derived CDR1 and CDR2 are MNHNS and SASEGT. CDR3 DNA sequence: TGTGCCAGCAGTGCGCCCGGGGCAGAGGCTGGGGCCAACGTCCTGACTTTC. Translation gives CASSAPGAEAGANVLTF.

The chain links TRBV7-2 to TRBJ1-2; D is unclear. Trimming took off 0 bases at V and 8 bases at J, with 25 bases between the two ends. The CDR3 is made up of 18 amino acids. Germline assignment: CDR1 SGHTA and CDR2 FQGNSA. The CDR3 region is CASSLALPGAEPIGGYTF. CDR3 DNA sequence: TGTGCCAGCAGCTTAGCGCTTCCGGGTGCAGAACCTATTGGAGGCTACACCTTC.

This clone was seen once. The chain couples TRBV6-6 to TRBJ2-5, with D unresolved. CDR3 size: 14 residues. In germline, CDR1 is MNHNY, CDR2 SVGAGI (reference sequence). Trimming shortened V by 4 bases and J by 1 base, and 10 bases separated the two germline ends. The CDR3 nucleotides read TGTGCCAGCAGTTCCCACGACATCCAAGAGACCCAGTACTTC. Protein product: CASSSHDIQETQYF.

The CDR3 is CASSHSGGQTTITF. CDR3 bases: TGCGCCAGCAGCCATTCAGGCGGACAGACCACTATCACCTTC. The rearrangement links TRBV4-1 to TRBJ1-2; D possibly corresponds to TRBD1 (6 bases). Germline loops: CDR1 MGHRA, CDR2 YSYEKL. V was trimmed by 3 bases and J by 13 bases, leaving 21 bases between them. The CDR3 loop spans 14 amino acids.